Listed below are T cell receptor beta chains from one sample, sequenced in a study of preoperative IRX-2 immunotherapy in early breast cancer. Profiled with immunoSEQ multiplex PCR; TCRdb holds only in-frame clones, not every one. The profile shows about 62,000 clones, less than 95% of them singletons. Sampling was done from a patient treated with IRX-2 immunotherapy. These receptors all come from a human donor with breast cancer. CDR3s include the opening cysteine and the closing phenylalanine or tryptophan. A D gene is named only where the DNA matches it firmly. For some rows the clone size is stated as once, few or many, or as a class when expanded; others skip it.

j_call v_call d_call clone_size cdr3_aa cdr3_nt
TRBJ1-5 TRBV18 - - CASSPEKGSNQPQHF TGTGCCAGCTCACCGGAGAAGGGCAGCAATCAGCCCCAGCATTTT
TRBJ1-2 TRBV4-1 - - CASSQDRGRAVYGYTF TGCGCCAGCAGCCAAGATAGGGGCAGGGCTGTCTATGGCTACACCTTC
TRBJ1-3 TRBV10-3 TRBD1 - CAISGGQSGNTIYF TGTGCCATCAGTGGGGGACAGTCGGGAAACACCATATATTTT
TRBJ1-1 TRBV6-5 - - CASSYSQGLAEAFF TGTGCCAGCAGTTACTCGCAGGGGTTGGCTGAAGCTTTCTTT
TRBJ2-3 TRBV7-9 - - CASSSFGGTGLTQYF TGTGCCAGCAGCTCCTTCGGTGGGACTGGTCTTACGCAGTATTTT
TRBJ2-7 TRBV12-2 - - CASRLTPPARRGNYEQYF TGTGCAAGTCGCTTAACCCCCCCTGCACGCAGGGGGAACTACGAGCAGTACTTC
TRBJ2-1 TRBV19 TRBD2 - CASSFLAGGHNEQFF TGTGCCAGTTCCTTTTTAGCGGGAGGGCACAATGAGCAGTTCTTC
TRBJ2-7 TRBV4-1 - - CASSQGRGAYEQYF TGCGCCAGCAGCCAAGGGAGAGGGGCATACGAGCAGTACTTC
TRBJ1-2 TRBV27 - - CASSLSGLRGSGYTF TGTGCCAGCAGTTTATCAGGATTGAGGGGTAGTGGCTACACCTTC
TRBJ1-4 TRBV28 TRBD1 - CASSPDREGEKLFF TGTGCCAGCAGCCCTGACAGGGAAGGTGAAAAACTGTTTTTT
TRBJ2-7 TRBV27 - - CASSSRGRIFEQYF TGTGCCAGCAGTTCTCGCGGACGGATCTTCGAGCAGTACTTC
TRBJ1-2 TRBV11-2 TRBD1 - CASSTWDSPYGYTF TGTGCCAGCAGCACATGGGACAGCCCTTATGGCTACACCTTC
TRBJ2-5 TRBV6-1 TRBD1 - CASGRRTGRETQYF TGTGCCAGCGGGCGGAGGACAGGGAGGGAGACCCAGTACTTC
TRBJ2-7 TRBV29-1 - - CSVPGILKGEQYF TGCAGCGTCCCCGGGATTTTAAAGGGCGAGCAGTACTTC
TRBJ1-3 TRBV4-3 - - CASSQDWKGTIYF TGCGCCAGCAGCCAAGACTGGAAGGGCACCATATATTTT
TRBJ2-5 TRBV9 TRBD2 - CASSLVPGLAEETQYF TGTGCCAGCAGCCTCGTTCCGGGACTAGCGGAAGAGACCCAGTACTTC
TRBJ1-4 TRBV2 - - CASMGSYEEKLFF TGTGCCAGCATGGGGTCTTATGAGGAAAAACTGTTTTTT
TRBJ2-7 TRBV5-5 - - CASSSGAYEQYF TGTGCCAGCAGCAGTGGGGCCTACGAGCAGTACTTC
TRBJ2-7 TRBV2 TRBD2 - CASSGLAGEHEQYF TGTGCCAGCAGTGGGTTAGCGGGAGAACACGAGCAGTACTTC
TRBJ2-7 TRBV27 TRBD1 - CASSFGQGAEEQYF TGTGCCAGCAGTTTTGGGCAGGGGGCCGAGGAGCAGTACTTC
TRBJ2-7 TRBV20-1 - - CSARDVGHPYF TGCAGTGCTAGAGATGTGGGACACCCGTACTTC
TRBJ1-2 TRBV18 - - CASSPPQGRDYGYTF TGTGCCAGCTCACCACCCCAGGGAAGGGACTATGGCTACACCTTC
TRBJ2-7 TRBV5-5 TRBD1 once CASSRRTGYEQYF TGTGCCAGCAGCCGGCGGACAGGATACGAGCAGTACTTC
TRBJ2-7 TRBV7-9 - - CASRGRTHEQYF TGTGCCAGCAGGGGACGGACCCACGAGCAGTACTTC
TRBJ1-1 TRBV6-5 TRBD1 - CASSSLPRGGNTEAFF TGTGCCAGCAGTTCCCTCCCCCGAGGGGGCAACACTGAAGCTTTCTTT
TRBJ2-7 TRBV4-2 - - CASSPSLQEAYEQYF TGTGCCAGCAGCCCGTCGTTGCAGGAAGCCTACGAGCAGTACTTC
TRBJ2-5 TRBV7-2 - - CASSLAGAGTQYF TGTGCCAGCAGCTTAGCGGGGGCGGGGACCCAGTACTTC
TRBJ1-2 TRBV6-5 - - CASTGRANYGYTF TGTGCCAGCACTGGGCGGGCTAACTATGGCTACACCTTC
TRBJ2-5 TRBV5-8 TRBD1 - CASSRPGQRGETQYF TGTGCCAGCAGCCGACCGGGACAGAGGGGAGAGACCCAGTACTTC
TRBJ2-3 TRBV5-1 TRBD1 once CASSLWTGDTQYF TGCGCCAGCAGCCTCTGGACAGGGGATACGCAGTATTTT
TRBJ2-7 TRBV5-1 TRBD1 - CASSLRSKVTGGPEQYF TGCGCCAGCAGCTTGCGGTCGAAGGTGACAGGGGGACCCGAGCAGTACTTC